Listed below are T cell receptor beta chains from one sample, sequenced in a study of blood T cell repertoires in COVID-19. Some clones are missing from TCRdb's copy, which holds only in-frame ones; the method was immunoSEQ multiplex PCR. This sample has approximately 230,000 clones, with under 90% found just once. Sequencing was carried out using PBMCs or T cells enriched from blood (not recorded which). Receptor source: a man aged 18 to 30 who had recovered from COVID-19. CDR3s include the opening cysteine and the closing phenylalanine or tryptophan. Each record gives: V gene, J gene, clone size, D gene, CDR3 protein, CDR3 DNA. The D gene is left open where the match is weak. Where a row states a size, it is once, few, many or the class of an expanded clone; other rows omit it.

TRBV11-2	TRBJ1-4	.	TRBD1	CASSPGGGNEKLFF	TGTGCCAGCAGCCCAGGGGGCGGTAATGAAAAACTGTTTTTT
TRBV3-1/TRBV3-2	TRBJ2-1	.	TRBD2	CASSQGASGGLSSYNEQFF	TGTGCCAGCAGCCAAGGGGCCAGCGGGGGGCTTAGCTCCTACAATGAGCAGTTCTTC
TRBV28	TRBJ1-5	.	TRBD1	CASSLGGQGALGPQHF	TGTGCCAGCAGTTTAGGGGGACAGGGGGCCCTAGGGCCCCAGCATTTT
TRBV4-1	TRBJ2-2	.	TRBD2	CASSKGTSDTGELFF	TGCGCCAGCAGCAAAGGGACTAGTGACACCGGGGAGCTGTTTTTT
TRBV5-4	TRBJ2-1	.	TRBD1	CASSLVTGASYNEQFF	TGTGCCAGCAGCTTGGTGACAGGGGCCTCTTACAATGAGCAGTTCTTC
TRBV11-2	TRBJ1-4	.	TRBD1	CASSSRQGVEKLFF	TGTGCCAGCAGCTCCCGACAGGGAGTTGAAAAACTGTTTTTT
TRBV19	TRBJ2-7	.	TRBD1	CASKGQGAEEQYF	TGTGCCAGTAAGGGACAGGGGGCGGAGGAGCAGTACTTC
TRBV28	TRBJ2-5	.	.	CASSNPWGLGETQYF	TGTGCCAGCAGTAACCCTTGGGGACTCGGAGAGACCCAGTACTTC
TRBV24-1	TRBJ2-2	.	TRBD2	CATSDWEGGNTGELFF	TGTGCCACCAGTGATTGGGAGGGAGGGAACACCGGGGAGCTGTTTTTT
TRBV11-2	TRBJ2-7	.	.	CASSLTGFSSYEQYF	TGTGCCAGCAGCTTGACAGGATTTAGCTCCTACGAGCAGTACTTC
TRBV19	TRBJ1-2	.	.	CASSPIGQNYGYTF	TGTGCCAGTAGTCCGATCGGACAGAACTATGGCTACACCTTC
TRBV7-8	TRBJ1-2	.	.	CASSLAGQTAYGYTF	TGTGCCAGCAGCTTAGCTGGACAGACCGCCTATGGCTACACCTTC
TRBV19	TRBJ1-1	.	.	CASSGAASTEAFF	TGTGCCAGTAGTGGGGCAGCCTCCACTGAAGCTTTCTTT
TRBV24-1	TRBJ2-1	once	.	CATSDSARDNEQFF	TGTGCCACCAGTGATTCAGCCAGGGACAATGAGCAGTTCTTC
TRBV27	TRBJ2-7	once	.	CASSLAEDSEQYF	TGTGCCAGCAGTTTAGCCGAGGACAGCGAGCAGTACTTC
TRBV6-5	TRBJ2-7	.	.	CASSYKGQRAYEQYF	TGTGCCAGCAGTTACAAAGGACAGAGAGCCTACGAGCAGTACTTC
TRBV10-3	TRBJ2-1	.	.	CAISDDWVNEQFF	TGTGCCATCAGTGACGACTGGGTAAATGAGCAGTTCTTC
TRBV15	TRBJ2-5	.	TRBD2	CATSRRGVETQYF	TGTGCCACCAGCAGGCGGGGGGTAGAGACCCAGTACTTC
TRBV7-2	TRBJ2-3	.	.	CASSPAVRNTQYF	TGTGCCAGCAGCCCTGCTGTGCGTAATACGCAGTATTTT
TRBV19	TRBJ1-2	.	.	CASRRSTVVNYGYTF	TGTGCCAGTAGACGCTCGACAGTAGTAAACTATGGCTACACCTTC
TRBV21-1	TRBJ2-7	.	.	CASSKGLLGAYEQYF	TGTGCCAGCAGCAAAGGCCTATTGGGGGCTTACGAGCAGTACTTC
TRBV5-4	TRBJ1-4	.	.	CASSSGGRDEKLFF	TGTGCCAGCAGCTCGGGAGGGCGAGATGAAAAACTGTTTTTT
TRBV28	TRBJ1-3	.	.	CASSLGAAGNTIYF	TGTGCCAGCAGTTTAGGGGCGGCTGGAAACACCATATATTTT
TRBV4-1	TRBJ2-7	.	.	CASSQEPRLEQYF	TGCGCCAGCAGCCAGGAACCGAGGCTCGAGCAGTACTTC
TRBV27	TRBJ1-5	.	TRBD1	CASSLGQGNQPQHF	TGTGCCAGCAGTTTAGGACAGGGCAATCAGCCCCAGCATTTT
TRBV30	TRBJ1-2	.	.	CAWSIRGPYGYTF	TGTGCCTGGAGTATCAGGGGCCCCTATGGCTACACCTTC
TRBV10-2	TRBJ2-1	.	TRBD2	CASSESISGRPNEQFF	TGCGCCAGCAGTGAGTCGATAAGCGGGAGGCCCAATGAGCAGTTCTTC
TRBV2	TRBJ2-7	once	TRBD2	CASSTTSGNEQYF	TGTGCCAGCAGCACTACTAGCGGGAACGAGCAGTACTTC
TRBV12-3/TRBV12-4	TRBJ1-2	.	.	CASSLRGFNGYTF	TGTGCCAGCAGTTTACGGGGTTTCAATGGCTACACCTTC
TRBV25-1	TRBJ2-7	few	.	CASSEYGVEGASYEQYF	TGTGCCAGCAGTGAATACGGCGTGGAGGGGGCCTCCTACGAGCAGTACTTC
TRBV28	TRBJ1-4	.	.	CASSSSGAGRNEKLFF	TGTGCCAGCAGTTCAAGTGGAGCTGGCCGTAATGAAAAACTGTTTTTT
TRBV2	TRBJ2-5	once	TRBD2	CASTSLAGEETQYF	TGTGCCAGCACAAGTCTAGCGGGAGAAGAGACCCAGTACTTC
TRBV5-5	TRBJ2-7	.	TRBD1	CASSPGTGPYEQYF	TGTGCCAGCAGCCCTGGGACAGGACCCTACGAGCAGTACTTC
TRBV6-5	TRBJ1-2	.	.	CASSYSDRIANYGYTF	TGTGCCAGCAGTTACTCGGACAGAATTGCTAACTATGGCTACACCTTC
TRBV6-4	TRBJ2-7	.	TRBD1	CASSESPTGTGEQYF	TGTGCCAGCAGTGAGTCGCCGACAGGGACAGGCGAGCAGTACTTC
TRBV7-9	TRBJ2-5	.	TRBD2	CASNKGLVNSETQYF	TGTGCCAGCAACAAGGGACTAGTAAATTCGGAGACCCAGTACTTC
TRBV9	TRBJ2-7	.	TRBD2	CASSLAGGYEQYF	TGTGCCAGCAGTCTAGCGGGAGGTTACGAGCAGTACTTC
TRBV11-2	TRBJ2-2	once	TRBD2	CASSLGLAGGRGELFF	TGTGCCAGCAGCTTGGGACTAGCGGGGGGGCGCGGGGAGCTGTTTTTT
TRBV3-1/TRBV3-2	TRBJ2-3	few	.	CATCDGSGVTDTQYF	TGTGCCACCTGTGACGGATCCGGGGTTACAGATACGCAGTATTTT
TRBV3-1/TRBV3-2	TRBJ2-2	.	.	CASSQGRGLSTGELFF	TGTGCCAGCAGCCAAGGGAGGGGACTCAGCACCGGGGAGCTGTTTTTT
TRBV6-1	TRBJ1-1	.	TRBD1	CASSEFSDRKAFF	TGTGCCAGCAGTGAATTCTCGGACAGGAAAGCTTTCTTT
TRBV10-1	TRBJ1-6	.	.	CASSAEGSGTPLHF	TGCGCCAGCTCCGCTGAGGGTTCAGGCACACCCCTCCACTTT
TRBV5-1	TRBJ2-7	.	TRBD2	CASSPEGLAGGGEQYF	TGCGCCAGCAGCCCCGAGGGACTAGCGGGGGGCGGCGAGCAGTACTTC
TRBV4-1	TRBJ1-5	once	TRBD1	CASSHRQLDRDNQPQHF	TGCGCCAGCAGCCATCGTCAGCTCGACAGGGACAATCAGCCCCAGCATTTT
TRBV6-2/TRBV6-3	TRBJ1-5	few	.	CASSYQGTDYQPQHF	TGTGCCAGCAGTTACCAGGGAACCGATTATCAGCCCCAGCATTTT
TRBV5-4	TRBJ1-5	.	.	CASSSGLAVDQPQHF	TGTGCCAGCAGCTCCGGACTGGCGGTGGATCAGCCCCAGCATTTT
TRBV5-4	TRBJ2-7	.	TRBD2	CASSLGAGDYEQYF	TGTGCCAGCAGCTTGGGGGCGGGAGATTACGAGCAGTACTTC
TRBV6-1	TRBJ1-4	.	.	CASSEAWGEKLFF	TGTGCCAGCAGTGAAGCGTGGGGCGAAAAACTGTTTTTT
TRBV5-1	TRBJ2-7	.	.	CASSPAGLGEQYF	TGCGCCAGCAGTCCCGCGGGCTTGGGCGAGCAGTACTTC
TRBV6-1	TRBJ2-2	.	.	CASSEGLRRNTGELFF	TGTGCCAGCAGTGAGGGACTCCGAAGGAACACCGGGGAGCTGTTTTTT
TRBV7-2	TRBJ1-3	.	.	CASSSLSGGNTIYF	TGTGCCAGCAGCTCACTTTCGGGGGGAAACACCATATATTTT
TRBV11-2	TRBJ2-7	.	TRBD2	CASSLEWLGLAGGSFYEQYF	TGTGCCAGCAGCTTAGAGTGGCTGGGGCTAGCGGGGGGATCGTTCTACGAGCAGTACTTC
TRBV15	TRBJ1-5	once	.	CATSRGGSKREQPQHF	TGTGCCACCAGCAGAGGGGGTTCTAAAAGGGAGCAGCCCCAGCATTTT